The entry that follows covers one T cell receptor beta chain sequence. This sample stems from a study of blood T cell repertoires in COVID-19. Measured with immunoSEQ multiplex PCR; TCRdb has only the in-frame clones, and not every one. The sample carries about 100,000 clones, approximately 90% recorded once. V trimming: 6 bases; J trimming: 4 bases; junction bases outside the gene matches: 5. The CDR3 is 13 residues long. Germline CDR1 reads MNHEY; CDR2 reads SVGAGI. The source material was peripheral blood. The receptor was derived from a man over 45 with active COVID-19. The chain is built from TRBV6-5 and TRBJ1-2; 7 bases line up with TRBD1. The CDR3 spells CASRRDSFYGYTF. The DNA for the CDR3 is TGTGCCAGCAGGAGGGACAGTTTCTATGGCTACACCTTC.